Sequencing of this T cell receptor beta chain was carried out in a study of response to subunit inactivated influenza vaccine. Germline V gene data show CDR1 as SNHLY and CDR2 as FYNNEI. This CDR3 spans 15 amino acids. V shed 8 bases, J shed 7 bases, and the junction held 12 bases outside the gene matches. Broader study findings: Each seasonal flu vaccination may recruit only limited new T cells, authors suggested.

A single record per CDR3 protein comes from TCRdb applying MiXCR to the RT-PCR reads. The sample has approximately 530,000 distinct CDR3 sequences, over 10% seen once. This clonotype has just a few counts. Its antigen remains unidentified. This specimen consisted of PBMCs from blood, obtained 40 to 50 days after vaccination. This receptor was obtained from a middle-aged man who received an inactivated influenza vaccine. This chain links TRBV2 with TRBJ2-1; 9 nucleotides line up with TRBD2. The CDR3 DNA sequence: TGTGCCAGCTGGACGACTAGCGGCGAAGTGAATGAGCAGTTCTTC. Its translation: CASWTTSGEVNEQFF.